Described below is a single T cell receptor beta chain sequence and its context. The data derive from a study of cytomegalovirus exposure and HLA in healthy donors. 60 Vbeta and 13 Jbeta primers were used in PCR. Libraries were prepared by immunoSEQ multiplex PCR; TCRdb keeps only in-frame clonotypes and omits some of them. The repertoire holds 130,000 to 150,000 clones, nearly 80% seen once, with 1.7% in the top ten. This sequence originates from a woman between 25 and 40 years old in good health and CMV-seronegative. Sample: PBMCs.

Written as DNA, the CDR3 is TGTGCCAGCAGTCCGGTCACTACCCAGTACTTC. Translating it yields CASSPVTTQYF. This chain uses TRBV2 with TRBJ2-5; D is undetermined. Trimming took 5 bases from V and 8 from J, leaving 9 bases between them. CDR1 and CDR2 (germline): SNHLY, FYNNEI. There are 11 residues in the CDR3. Full variable domain (remainder filled in from reference TRBV2 and TRBJ2-5): EPEVTQTPSHQVTQMGQEVILRCVPISNHLYFYWYRQILGQKVEFLVSFYNNEISEKSEIFDDQFSVERPDGSNFTLKIRSTKLEDSAMYFCASSPVTTQYFGPGTRLLVL.